The source of this T cell receptor beta chain is a study of blood T cell repertoires in COVID-19. Study details: Acute and convalescent COVID-19 samples came from the United States, Italy and Spain. T cells, B-cell-depleted T cells, or PBMCs supplied cDNA or gDNA.

This CDR3 has 14 amino acids. CDR1 and CDR2 from the germline V gene are LNHDA and SQIVND (reference sequence). Trimming removed 5 bases from V and 6 bases from J; junction bases left unmatched: 8. While infection was still active, Seattle patients were enrolled and then followed longitudinally. Assay used: immunoSEQ multiplex PCR; TCRdb lists only in-frame clones, some missing. The data hold about 60,000 clones, with 80% to 85% observed a single time. The chain combines TRBV19 with TRBJ1-1; TRBD1 matches 8 bases. This sequence originates from a man aged 55 to 69 with COVID-19, enrolled during active disease. Source material: peripheral blood. In nucleotides, the CDR3 is TGTGCCAGTAGTTCCTGGACAGGGTTGGCTGAAGCTTTCTTT. Amino acids: CASSSWTGLAEAFF.